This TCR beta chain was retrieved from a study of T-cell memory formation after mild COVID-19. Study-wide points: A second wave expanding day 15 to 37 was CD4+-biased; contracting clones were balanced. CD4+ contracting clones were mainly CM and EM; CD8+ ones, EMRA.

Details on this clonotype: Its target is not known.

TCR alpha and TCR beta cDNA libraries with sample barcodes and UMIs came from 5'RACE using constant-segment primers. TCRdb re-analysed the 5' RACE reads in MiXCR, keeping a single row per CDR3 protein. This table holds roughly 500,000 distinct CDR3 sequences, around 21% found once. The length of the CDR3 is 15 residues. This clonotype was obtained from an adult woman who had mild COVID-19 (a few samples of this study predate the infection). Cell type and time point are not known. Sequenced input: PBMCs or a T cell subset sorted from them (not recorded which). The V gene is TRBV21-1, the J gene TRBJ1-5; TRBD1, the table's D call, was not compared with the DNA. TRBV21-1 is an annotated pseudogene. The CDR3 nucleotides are TGTGCCAGCAGCAAAGACGGGGGCGTCGATCAGCCCCAGCATTTT. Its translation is CASSKDGGVDQPQHF.